Listed below are T cell receptor beta chains from one sample, sequenced in a study of T cell responses to AZD1222 COVID-19 vaccine. TCRdb's table, derived via immunoSEQ multiplex PCR, lists solely in-frame clones and lacks some. The sample carries about 67,000 clones, around 84% recorded once. The sample was peripheral blood, taken on day 0 of AZD1222 vaccination. The receptors originated from an adult in good health. Both conserved end residues are part of each CDR3. D genes are given only for firm matches. Rows may omit the clone size; those that give it use once, few, many or a size class.

j_call,d_call,clone_size,v_call,cdr3_nt,cdr3_aa
TRBJ1-5,-,-,TRBV7-8,TGTGCCAGCAGCGCGGTCGGGGGTTTACAGCCCCAGCATTTT,CASSAVGGLQPQHF
TRBJ1-2,-,-,TRBV28,TGTGCCAGCAGCCCAATGACAGGCAACTATGGCTACACCTTC,CASSPMTGNYGYTF
TRBJ2-7,TRBD2,-,TRBV7-2,TGTGCCAGCAGCTTAGGAGGCACTAGCGGGAGGGCGGGCGAGCAGTACTTC,CASSLGGTSGRAGEQYF
TRBJ1-4,-,few,TRBV11-2,TGTGCCAGCAGCTTAGGGTTGGGGCACCAGCGTGAAAAACTGTTTTTT,CASSLGLGHQREKLFF
TRBJ2-7,-,-,TRBV28,TGTGCCAGCAGTTTGCAGGCATCGTTCGAGGAGCAGTACTTC,CASSLQASFEEQYF
TRBJ1-4,-,-,TRBV28,TGTGCCAGCAGACTAGCCTATATAGGGGAAACTAATGAAAAACTGTTTTTT,CASRLAYIGETNEKLFF
TRBJ2-3,-,few,TRBV7-2,TGTGCCAGCAGCTTTGCGGGGGCCAGCAGGATAGCAGATACGCAGTATTTT,CASSFAGASRIADTQYF
TRBJ1-1,-,-,TRBV6-4,TGTGCCAGCAGTCCCGCACCGGGCCTTGGGACTGAAGCTTTCTTT,CASSPAPGLGTEAFF
TRBJ1-2,TRBD1,-,TRBV5-6,TGTGCCAGCAGCTTGGAGACAGGGTACTATGGCTACACCTTC,CASSLETGYYGYTF
TRBJ1-3,-,-,TRBV6-2/TRBV6-3,TGTGCCAGCAGTTACCTGGGAGTCTCGACTGGAAACACCATATATTTT,CASSYLGVSTGNTIYF
TRBJ2-5,TRBD2,-,TRBV15,TGTGCCACCAGCAGTAGAAGCGGGGCCCAAGAGACCCAGTACTTC,CATSSRSGAQETQYF
TRBJ1-2,-,-,TRBV10-1,TGCGCCAGCAGTGAGATTAGGGGCGCGATACATGGCTACACCTTC,CASSEIRGAIHGYTF
TRBJ1-6,-,-,TRBV27,TGTGCCAGCAGTTATCAGGGGAATTCACCCCTCCACTTT,CASSYQGNSPLHF
TRBJ2-7,TRBD1,-,TRBV2,TGTGCCAGCAGTGAATTGACAGGGAGTGACGAGCAGTACTTC,CASSELTGSDEQYF
TRBJ1-4,TRBD1,few,TRBV28,TGTGCCAGCAGTGCCTACAGGGGTGCTAATGAAAAACTGTTTTTT,CASSAYRGANEKLFF
TRBJ1-1,-,-,TRBV11-1,TGTGCCAGCAGCCCGGACAGTCGGGACACTGAAGCTTTCTTT,CASSPDSRDTEAFF
TRBJ1-5,-,-,TRBV11-2,TGTGCCAGCAGCTTAGACCGAGGAGTGGGCAATCAGCCCCAGCATTTT,CASSLDRGVGNQPQHF
TRBJ2-2,TRBD2,-,TRBV3-1/TRBV3-2,TGTGCCAGCAGCCGGGAACTAGCGGGGGGCCTGCGGAGCACCGGGGAGCTGTTTTTT,CASSRELAGGLRSTGELFF
TRBJ1-6,TRBD1,-,TRBV6-6,TGTGCCAGCAGCACCCGGGACAGGGGCAATTCACCCCTCCACTTT,CASSTRDRGNSPLHF
TRBJ1-2,-,-,TRBV28,TGTGCCAGCAGTAGTAGGAGGGGCTACACCTTC,CASSSRRGYTF
TRBJ1-5,-,-,TRBV2,TGTGCCAGCAGTGACGGGCAGGGGAATCAGCCCCAGCATTTT,CASSDGQGNQPQHF
TRBJ1-4,-,-,TRBV18,TGTGCCAGCTCACTCGGGACACAAGAAAAACTGTTTTTT,CASSLGTQEKLFF
TRBJ1-5,-,-,TRBV19,TGTGCCAGTAGTATAATGACCAACCAGCCCCAGCATTTT,CASSIMTNQPQHF
TRBJ1-2,-,-,TRBV5-4,TGTGCCAGCAGCTTGGCGGGGCTTGGCTATGGCTACACCTTC,CASSLAGLGYGYTF
TRBJ2-2,-,few,TRBV10-1,TGCGCCAGCAGTGAGGGGCGACGGGCCGGGGAGCTGTTTTTT,CASSEGRRAGELFF